This T cell receptor (beta chain) was identified in a study of blood T cell repertoires in COVID-19. Overall study context: T cells, B-cell-depleted T cells, or PBMCs provided the cDNA or gDNA that served as material.

Original handling: For nucleated cells, counts were estimated from reference gene primer amplification. TCRdb keeps only in-frame clones here, not all; method: immunoSEQ multiplex PCR. V, J and clone size derive from that table, while D and trimming were established from the DNA sequence. Here the sample spans approximately 300,000 clones, about 90% being singletons. V was trimmed by 5 bases and J by 3 bases, leaving 14 bases between them. This CDR3 is built from 15 residues. CDR1 SGHVT and CDR2 SQSDAQ come from the germline V gene. Sequenced sample: peripheral blood. V and J are TRBV7-4 and TRBJ1-5; the D gene is possibly TRBD1 (5 bases). This receptor was identified in a woman in her twenties or thirties with COVID-19, enrolled during active disease. CDR3 coding DNA: TGTGCCAGCAGCATTAATAGCAGGGCCAATCAGCCCCAGCATTTT. Translation: CASSINSRANQPQHF. The full variable domain, rest sourced from reference TRBV7-4 and TRBJ1-5, is GAGVSQSPRYKVAKRGRDVALRCDSISGHVTLYWYRQTLGQGSEVLTYSQSDAQRDKSGRPSGRFSAERPERSVSTLKIQRTEQGDSAVYLCASSINSRANQPQHFGDGTRLSIL.